The next 9 T cell receptor beta chains were all read from a single sample in a study of T-cell memory formation after mild COVID-19. TCRdb reanalysed the 5' RACE reads using MiXCR and keeps one entry per CDR3 protein. The sample consists of 300,000 to 400,000 distinct CDR3 sequences, less than 20% of them appearing once. The sequencing sample was made of PBMCs or a T cell subset sorted from them (not recorded which). These receptor sequences come from a man aged 18 to 29 who had mild COVID-19 (a few samples of this study predate the infection). Cell type and time point are not known.

The CDR3 here is CSAENPGQGYEKLFF. The CDR3 region has the DNA TGCAGTGCTGAGAACCCGGGACAGGGGTATGAAAAACTGTTTTTT. The rearrangement links TRBV20-1 to TRBJ1-4, with 10 bases aligning to TRBD1. This CDR3 is 15 amino acids long. CDR1 is DFQATT, CDR2 SNEGSKA, per germline (reference sequence). V lost 5 bases to trimming and J lost 6 bases; unmatched junction nucleotides: 9.

This clonotype has at least ten counts. The V call is TRBV5-1, the J call TRBJ2-7; D is possibly TRBD2 (6 bases). This CDR3 region has 15 residues. Between the trimmed V and J ends, which lost 4 bases and 0 bases, there was a span of 14 bases. The V gene's germline CDR1 is SGHRS and CDR2 YFSETQ. The CDR3 coding sequence is TGCGCCAGCAGCCCGGGACTCCTAAACTCCTACGAGCAGTACGTC. Its translation is CASSPGLLNSYEQYV.

The J gene is TRBJ1-6, the V gene TRBV4-3; 7 nucleotides agree with TRBD1. Looked up from germline, CDR1 is LGHNA and CDR2 is YSLEER. This CDR3 contains 15 residues. Trimming removed 3 bases from V and 7 bases from J; junction bases left unmatched: 6. CDR3 amino acids: CASSHRGQTNSPLHF. The CDR3 DNA sequence: TGCGCCAGCAGCCACCGGGGACAGACAAATTCACCCCTCCACTTT.

The V and J genes are TRBV5-1 and TRBJ2-3, with 8 bases fitting TRBD1. Germline CDR1 SGHRS, CDR2 YFSETQ. V shed 8 bases and J 5 bases; nucleotides not matched to a gene: 10. The CDR3 has 14 amino acids. The CDR3 spells CASTRTGGGDTQYF. In nucleotides, the CDR3 is TGCGCCAGTACCCGCACAGGGGGTGGAGATACGCAGTATTTT.

There are a few counts of this clonotype. The junction differs from germline at one of its ends, possibly a read error. This chain links TRBV7-2 with TRBJ1-2, with D possibly being TRBD1 (5 bases). The CDR3 is made up of 16 amino acids. The germline V gene encodes CDR1 SGHTA and CDR2 FQGNSA. Written as DNA, the CDR3 is TGTGCCAGCAGCGTAGCGAACGGGGGATCTGGCTATGGCTACACCTTC. Translation: CASSVANGGSGYGYTF.

This sequence joins TRBV29-1 and TRBJ2-3; D gene uncertain. The germline gives CDR1 SQVTM, CDR2 ANQGSEA. V was clipped by 5 bases and J by 6 bases, with 12 bases between them. The CDR3 contains 12 residues. CDR3 nucleotides: TGCAGCGTTTCAGGTCGTATGGATACGCAGTATTTT. The encoded protein is CSVSGRMDTQYF.

This chain connects TRBV28 to TRBJ2-2, with D unclear. This CDR3 is built from 15 residues. V was pared by 6 bases and J by 0 bases, with 11 bases between. The V gene's germline CDR1 is MDHEN and CDR2 SYDVKM. The CDR3: CASSKETANTGELFF. In nucleotides, the CDR3 is TGTGCCAGCAGCAAAGAGACCGCGAACACCGGGGAGCTGTTTTTT.

This sequence joins TRBV9 and TRBJ2-2; D is perhaps TRBD2 (5 bases). Trimming removed 2 bases from V and 4 bases from J, with 6 bases in between. CDR3 length equals 13 residues. In germline, CDR1 is SGDLS, CDR2 YYNGEE. The CDR3, as DNA: TGTGCCAGCAGCGTCCGGGGCACCGGGGAGCTGTTTTTT. This codes for CASSVRGTGELFF.

This clonotype was seen ten or more times. This chain joins TRBV19 and TRBJ2-2, with D unclear. Trimming left V 10 bases short and J 6 bases short, with 6 bases between. This CDR3 is built from 10 residues. The germline gives CDR1 LNHDA, CDR2 SQIVND (reference sequence). As DNA, the CDR3 is TGTGCCACCCGAGCCGGGGAGCTGTTTTTT. Its translation is CATRAGELFF.